This T cell receptor beta chain was profiled in a study of cytomegalovirus exposure and HLA in healthy donors. Whole-study results and caveats: Some TCR beta chains (164 of them) were listed as cytomegalovirus-associated.

The CDR3 consists of 14 residues. The V and J ends lost 3 bases and 13 bases respectively, with 20 bases between them. Germline V gives CDR1 SGHRS, CDR2 YFSETQ. It was with 60 Vbeta and 13 Jbeta primers that the PCR ran. The assay was immunoSEQ multiplex PCR, and TCRdb's table has in-frame clones only and misses some. The repertoire consists of hundreds of thousands of clones, with around 80% occurring once and the leading ten covering 2.5% to 3%. On this clone itself: Antigen unknown.

Sequencing used PBMCs. This TCR was recovered from a woman in her sixties in good health and CMV-seropositive. J is TRBJ2-1 and V is TRBV5-1; TRBD1 might be the D (6 bases). CDR3 in amino acids: CASSSVNREGKQFF. The CDR3 bases are TGCGCCAGCAGCTCAGTAAACAGGGAAGGGAAACAGTTCTTC.